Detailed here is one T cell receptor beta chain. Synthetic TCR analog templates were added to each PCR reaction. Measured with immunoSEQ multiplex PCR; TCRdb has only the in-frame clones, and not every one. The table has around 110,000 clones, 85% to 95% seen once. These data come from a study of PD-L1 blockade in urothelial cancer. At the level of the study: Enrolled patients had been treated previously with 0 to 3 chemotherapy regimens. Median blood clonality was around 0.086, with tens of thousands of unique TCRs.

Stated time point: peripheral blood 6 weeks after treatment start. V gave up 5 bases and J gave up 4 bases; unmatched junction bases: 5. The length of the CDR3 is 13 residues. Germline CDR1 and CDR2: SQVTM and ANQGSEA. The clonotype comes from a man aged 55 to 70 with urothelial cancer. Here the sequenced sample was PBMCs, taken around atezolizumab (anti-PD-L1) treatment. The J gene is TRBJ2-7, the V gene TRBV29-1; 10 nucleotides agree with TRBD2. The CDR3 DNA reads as TGCAGCGTTTTTGGTAGCGGGAGGTACGAGCAGTACTTC. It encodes CSVFGSGRYEQYF.